A selection of T cell receptor beta chains follows, all from one sample in a study of CD8+ T cells in alopecia areata. Profiling relied on immunoSEQ multiplex PCR, and the TCRdb table lists in-frame clones only, not all of them. The sample holds 95,000 to 150,000 clones, about 50% seen once. Sequencing was performed on NKG2D-low CD8+ T cells sorted from blood. These receptors originate from a human donor with alopecia areata. The CDR3 runs from the conserved cysteine through the conserved F or W. Each record gives: clone size, V gene, CDR3 length, J gene, D gene, CDR3 protein, CDR3 DNA. A D gene is named only where the DNA matches it firmly. Expanded clones are given a class, and other clones once, few, many or no size at all.

clone size: -; V gene: TRBV27; CDR3 length: 11; J gene: TRBJ2-1; D gene: -; CDR3 protein: CAVGVGNEQFF; CDR3 DNA: TGTGCCGTGGGGGTGGGAAATGAGCAGTTCTTC
clone size: -; V gene: TRBV29-1; CDR3 length: 15; J gene: TRBJ2-7; D gene: -; CDR3 protein: CSVEGGTLYSYEQYF; CDR3 DNA: TGCAGCGTTGAAGGCGGGACACTATACTCCTACGAGCAGTACTTC
clone size: many; V gene: TRBV21-1; CDR3 length: 11; J gene: TRBJ1-1; D gene: -; CDR3 protein: CASSVVLQGLF; CDR3 DNA: TGTGCCAGCAGCGTCGTATTACAGGGCCTCTTT
clone size: -; V gene: TRBV23-1; CDR3 length: 15; J gene: TRBJ2-7; D gene: -; CDR3 protein: CASSPPGGPFYEQYF; CDR3 DNA: TGCGCCAGCAGTCCGCCAGGGGGGCCCTTCTACGAGCAGTACTTC
clone size: -; V gene: TRBV4-3; CDR3 length: 15; J gene: TRBJ2-3; D gene: -; CDR3 protein: CASSQDRAGPDTQYF; CDR3 DNA: TGCGCCAGCAGCCAAGATCGGGCGGGACCAGATACGCAGTATTTT
clone size: many; V gene: TRBV10-1; CDR3 length: 14; J gene: TRBJ2-1; D gene: -; CDR3 protein: CASTKYRGDNEQFF; CDR3 DNA: TGCGCCAGTACAAAATATAGGGGGGACAATGAGCAGTTCTTC
clone size: few; V gene: TRBV29-1; CDR3 length: 13; J gene: TRBJ2-7; D gene: -; CDR3 protein: CSGRGDSSYEQYF; CDR3 DNA: TGCAGCGGCCGGGGAGACAGCTCCTACGAGCAGTACTTC
clone size: -; V gene: TRBV7-9; CDR3 length: 11; J gene: TRBJ2-1; D gene: -; CDR3 protein: CASSPLEAQFF; CDR3 DNA: TGTGCCAGCAGTCCTCTAGAAGCTCAGTTCTTC
clone size: few; V gene: TRBV14; CDR3 length: 16; J gene: TRBJ2-4; D gene: -; CDR3 protein: CASSGGTPRAKNIQYF; CDR3 DNA: TGTGCCAGCAGCGGCGGGACTCCCCGAGCCAAAAACATTCAGTACTTC
clone size: -; V gene: TRBV14; CDR3 length: 15; J gene: TRBJ2-1; D gene: TRBD2; CDR3 protein: CASSQETSGVDEQFF; CDR3 DNA: TGTGCCAGCAGCCAAGAAACTAGCGGGGTAGATGAGCAGTTCTTC
clone size: -; V gene: TRBV29-1; CDR3 length: 13; J gene: TRBJ2-2; D gene: -; CDR3 protein: CSVVQTNTGELFF; CDR3 DNA: TGCAGCGTTGTACAGACGAACACCGGGGAGCTGTTTTTT
clone size: few; V gene: TRBV29-1; CDR3 length: 13; J gene: TRBJ2-1; D gene: TRBD2; CDR3 protein: CSVLADNYNEQFF; CDR3 DNA: TGCAGCGTTCTAGCGGATAACTACAATGAGCAGTTCTTC
clone size: -; V gene: TRBV28; CDR3 length: 13; J gene: TRBJ2-7; D gene: TRBD1; CDR3 protein: CASSRGQEREQYF; CDR3 DNA: TGTGCCAGCAGCCGAGGACAGGAGAGGGAACAGTACTTC
clone size: -; V gene: TRBV25-1; CDR3 length: 16; J gene: TRBJ2-3; D gene: TRBD2; CDR3 protein: CASSGGLAGYTDTQYF; CDR3 DNA: TGTGCCAGCAGTGGAGGGCTAGCGGGATACACAGATACGCAGTATTTT
clone size: -; V gene: TRBV29-1; CDR3 length: 15; J gene: TRBJ1-1; D gene: TRBD1; CDR3 protein: CSVQGVFGENTEAFF; CDR3 DNA: TGCAGCGTCCAGGGGGTCTTTGGGGAGAACACTGAAGCTTTCTTT
clone size: -; V gene: TRBV29-1; CDR3 length: 11; J gene: TRBJ1-2; D gene: -; CDR3 protein: CSVDDRWGYTF; CDR3 DNA: TGCAGCGTTGATGATAGGTGGGGCTACACCTTC
clone size: few; V gene: TRBV28; CDR3 length: 14; J gene: TRBJ2-5; D gene: -; CDR3 protein: CASSPHRSRSAQYF; CDR3 DNA: TGTGCCAGCAGTCCCCACCGGAGTCGTTCGGCCCAGTACTTC
clone size: -; V gene: TRBV29-1; CDR3 length: 13; J gene: TRBJ2-5; D gene: TRBD1; CDR3 protein: CSVEDDRGETQYF; CDR3 DNA: TGCAGCGTTGAAGACGACAGGGGGGAGACCCAGTACTTC
clone size: -; V gene: TRBV7-2; CDR3 length: 15; J gene: TRBJ2-7; D gene: TRBD1; CDR3 protein: CASSKTGTGAYEQYF; CDR3 DNA: TGTGCCAGCAGCAAGACCGGGACAGGGGCCTACGAGCAGTACTTC
clone size: -; V gene: TRBV6-6; CDR3 length: 11; J gene: TRBJ2-7; D gene: -; CDR3 protein: CASSLQGEQYF; CDR3 DNA: TGTGCCAGCAGTCTCCAGGGGGAGCAGTACTTC
clone size: -; V gene: TRBV29-1; CDR3 length: 13; J gene: TRBJ2-1; D gene: -; CDR3 protein: CSVDNPVGNEQFF; CDR3 DNA: TGCAGCGTTGATAACCCCGTCGGCAATGAGCAGTTCTTC
clone size: -; V gene: TRBV5-4; CDR3 length: 13; J gene: TRBJ2-2; D gene: TRBD1; CDR3 protein: CASRTGESGELFF; CDR3 DNA: TGTGCCAGCAGGACAGGGGAATCCGGGGAGCTGTTTTTT
clone size: -; V gene: TRBV30; CDR3 length: 12; J gene: TRBJ2-2; D gene: -; CDR3 protein: CAWSRDTGELFF; CDR3 DNA: TGTGCCTGGAGTCGGGACACCGGGGAGCTGTTTTTT
clone size: -; V gene: TRBV9; CDR3 length: 14; J gene: TRBJ2-5; D gene: -; CDR3 protein: CASSVGGGLETQYF; CDR3 DNA: TGTGCCAGCAGCGTAGGGGGGGGCCTGGAGACCCAGTACTTC
clone size: -; V gene: TRBV30; CDR3 length: 14; J gene: TRBJ2-1; D gene: -; CDR3 protein: CAWGKGQTYNEQFF; CDR3 DNA: TGTGCCTGGGGGAAAGGTCAAACCTACAATGAGCAGTTCTTC
clone size: -; V gene: TRBV29-1; CDR3 length: 12; J gene: TRBJ2-1; D gene: -; CDR3 protein: CSVPRSHNEQFF; CDR3 DNA: TGCAGCGTGCCTCGGTCCCACAATGAGCAGTTCTTC
clone size: few; V gene: TRBV13; CDR3 length: 12; J gene: TRBJ2-7; D gene: -; CDR3 protein: CASSSRHDEQYF; CDR3 DNA: TGTGCCAGCAGCTCCCGCCACGACGAGCAGTACTTC
clone size: -; V gene: TRBV4-3; CDR3 length: 13; J gene: TRBJ2-1; D gene: -; CDR3 protein: CASSQEGVLEQFF; CDR3 DNA: TGCGCCAGCAGCCAAGAAGGAGTACTCGAGCAGTTCTTC
clone size: -; V gene: TRBV29-1; CDR3 length: 10; J gene: TRBJ2-7; D gene: -; CDR3 protein: CSVLASEQYF; CDR3 DNA: TGCAGCGTGTTAGCATCCGAGCAGTACTTC
clone size: -; V gene: TRBV27; CDR3 length: 14; J gene: TRBJ1-5; D gene: -; CDR3 protein: CASSSEELNQPQHF; CDR3 DNA: TGTGCCAGCAGTTCGGAAGAGCTAAATCAGCCCCAGCATTTT
clone size: few; V gene: TRBV29-1; CDR3 length: 12; J gene: TRBJ2-1; D gene: -; CDR3 protein: CSFPGARNEQFF; CDR3 DNA: TGCAGCTTCCCGGGGGCCCGGAATGAGCAGTTCTTC
clone size: -; V gene: TRBV30; CDR3 length: 13; J gene: TRBJ2-7; D gene: -; CDR3 protein: CAWSVGSLYEQYF; CDR3 DNA: TGTGCCTGGAGTGTTGGCTCCCTCTACGAGCAGTACTTC
clone size: few; V gene: TRBV29-1; CDR3 length: 12; J gene: TRBJ2-7; D gene: -; CDR3 protein: CSVVRDSYEQYF; CDR3 DNA: TGCAGCGTTGTACGCGACAGCTACGAGCAGTACTTC
clone size: -; V gene: TRBV29-1; CDR3 length: 14; J gene: TRBJ2-3; D gene: -; CDR3 protein: CSVVTADKPGTQYF; CDR3 DNA: TGCAGCGTTGTTACGGCGGACAAACCAGGGACGCAGTATTTT
clone size: few; V gene: TRBV5-1; CDR3 length: 14; J gene: TRBJ1-1; D gene: -; CDR3 protein: CASSLAGMNTEAFF; CDR3 DNA: TGCGCCAGCAGCTTAGCGGGGATGAACACTGAAGCTTTCTTT
clone size: few; V gene: TRBV5-1; CDR3 length: 15; J gene: TRBJ2-3; D gene: TRBD1; CDR3 protein: CASSPGQENTDTQYF; CDR3 DNA: TGCGCCAGCAGCCCAGGACAGGAAAACACAGATACGCAGTATTTT
clone size: few; V gene: TRBV29-1; CDR3 length: 14; J gene: TRBJ1-1; D gene: -; CDR3 protein: CSGYGTARNTEAFF; CDR3 DNA: TGCAGTGGGTACGGGACGGCCAGGAACACTGAAGCTTTCTTT
clone size: once; V gene: TRBV5-1; CDR3 length: 16; J gene: TRBJ2-1; D gene: TRBD2; CDR3 protein: CASSLGSSGYYNEQFF; CDR3 DNA: TGCGCCAGCAGCTTAGGGTCTAGCGGTTACTACAATGAGCAGTTCTTC
clone size: -; V gene: TRBV6-1; CDR3 length: 15; J gene: TRBJ2-1; D gene: -; CDR3 protein: CASQEGVYTYNEQFF; CDR3 DNA: TGTGCCAGTCAGGAAGGGGTCTACACCTACAATGAGCAGTTCTTC
clone size: -; V gene: TRBV5-1; CDR3 length: 12; J gene: TRBJ2-3; D gene: -; CDR3 protein: CASRDHRDTQYF; CDR3 DNA: TGCGCCAGCAGGGACCACCGAGATACGCAGTATTTT
clone size: -; V gene: TRBV2; CDR3 length: 13; J gene: TRBJ1-2; D gene: -; CDR3 protein: CASSGRDNYGYTF; CDR3 DNA: TGTGCCAGCAGTGGCCGGGACAACTATGGCTACACCTTC
clone size: -; V gene: TRBV30; CDR3 length: 13; J gene: TRBJ1-1; D gene: -; CDR3 protein: CAWSVSPVPEAFF; CDR3 DNA: TGTGCCTGGAGTGTATCCCCAGTCCCTGAAGCTTTCTTT
clone size: few; V gene: TRBV9; CDR3 length: 11; J gene: TRBJ2-3; D gene: -; CDR3 protein: CASSDTDTQYF; CDR3 DNA: TGTGCCAGCAGCGACACAGATACGCAGTATTTT
clone size: -; V gene: TRBV4-1; CDR3 length: 16; J gene: TRBJ1-6; D gene: -; CDR3 protein: CASSQDWESENSPLHF; CDR3 DNA: TGCGCCAGCAGCCAAGACTGGGAGTCGGAGAATTCACCCCTCCACTTT
clone size: few; V gene: TRBV29-1; CDR3 length: 11; J gene: TRBJ1-1; D gene: -; CDR3 protein: CSGVMNTEAFF; CDR3 DNA: TGCAGCGGTGTTATGAACACTGAAGCTTTCTTT
clone size: -; V gene: TRBV5-6; CDR3 length: 12; J gene: TRBJ2-7; D gene: TRBD1; CDR3 protein: CASSQGDYEQYF; CDR3 DNA: TGTGCCAGCAGCCAGGGGGATTACGAGCAGTACTTC
clone size: -; V gene: TRBV11-2; CDR3 length: 15; J gene: TRBJ2-5; D gene: -; CDR3 protein: CASSLDTELGETQYF; CDR3 DNA: TGTGCCAGCAGCTTAGATACGGAGCTGGGGGAGACCCAGTACTTC
clone size: -; V gene: TRBV27; CDR3 length: 12; J gene: TRBJ2-1; D gene: -; CDR3 protein: CASSLWGREQFF; CDR3 DNA: TGTGCCAGCAGTTTATGGGGCCGCGAGCAGTTCTTC
clone size: -; V gene: TRBV7-2; CDR3 length: 13; J gene: TRBJ2-7; D gene: -; CDR3 protein: CASSLAFDYEQYF; CDR3 DNA: TGTGCCAGCAGCTTAGCTTTCGACTACGAGCAGTACTTC
clone size: few; V gene: TRBV29-1; CDR3 length: 13; J gene: TRBJ2-7; D gene: TRBD2; CDR3 protein: CSVEGLREGEQYF; CDR3 DNA: TGCAGCGTTGAGGGGCTCCGGGAGGGAGAGCAGTACTTC
clone size: -; V gene: TRBV28; CDR3 length: 12; J gene: TRBJ1-2; D gene: -; CDR3 protein: CASRDTGPYYTF; CDR3 DNA: TGTGCCAGCAGGGATACGGGACCGTACTACACCTTC
clone size: -; V gene: TRBV4-1; CDR3 length: 14; J gene: TRBJ2-1; D gene: -; CDR3 protein: CASSPDPASYEQFF; CDR3 DNA: TGCGCCAGCAGCCCGGACCCTGCTTCGTATGAGCAGTTCTTC
clone size: -; V gene: TRBV29-1; CDR3 length: 15; J gene: TRBJ2-1; D gene: TRBD2; CDR3 protein: CSVEGGLAGAGEQFF; CDR3 DNA: TGCAGCGTTGAAGGAGGACTAGCGGGGGCGGGGGAGCAGTTCTTC
clone size: -; V gene: TRBV4-1; CDR3 length: 15; J gene: TRBJ2-1; D gene: -; CDR3 protein: CASSQAFSAYNEQFF; CDR3 DNA: TGCGCCAGCAGCCAAGCTTTTAGCGCCTACAATGAGCAGTTCTTC